Shown below are 2 T cell receptor beta chains from a single sample sequenced in a study of technical replicates of blood from several donors. Produced via immunoSEQ multiplex PCR; TCRdb's table is partial and in-frame only. The sample yields over 60,000 clones, 85% to 90% seen once. Material for sequencing was PBMCs. These TCRs come from a human donor in good health. Some clones in this sample may be carry-over from other donors' samples.

The chain recombines TRBV4-3 with TRBJ1-2; maybe TRBD1 (5 bases). The germline CDR1 and CDR2 sequences are LGHNA and YSLEER. CDR3 length: 14 amino acids. The V and J ends lost 1 base and 2 bases respectively, with 8 bases between them. The CDR3 protein is CASSQAKGNYGYTF. CDR3 nucleotides: TGCGCCAGCAGCCAAGCGAAGGGGAACTATGGCTACACCTTC.

The genes are TRBV7-2 and TRBJ2-7; TRBD2 matches at 7 bases. V shed 7 bases, J shed 3 bases, and the junction held 6 bases outside the gene matches. Looked up from germline, CDR1 is SGHTA and CDR2 is FQGNSA. There are 13 residues in the CDR3. CDR3 sequence: CASTFASGYEQYF. The CDR3, as DNA: TGTGCCAGCACCTTTGCTAGCGGCTACGAGCAGTACTTC.